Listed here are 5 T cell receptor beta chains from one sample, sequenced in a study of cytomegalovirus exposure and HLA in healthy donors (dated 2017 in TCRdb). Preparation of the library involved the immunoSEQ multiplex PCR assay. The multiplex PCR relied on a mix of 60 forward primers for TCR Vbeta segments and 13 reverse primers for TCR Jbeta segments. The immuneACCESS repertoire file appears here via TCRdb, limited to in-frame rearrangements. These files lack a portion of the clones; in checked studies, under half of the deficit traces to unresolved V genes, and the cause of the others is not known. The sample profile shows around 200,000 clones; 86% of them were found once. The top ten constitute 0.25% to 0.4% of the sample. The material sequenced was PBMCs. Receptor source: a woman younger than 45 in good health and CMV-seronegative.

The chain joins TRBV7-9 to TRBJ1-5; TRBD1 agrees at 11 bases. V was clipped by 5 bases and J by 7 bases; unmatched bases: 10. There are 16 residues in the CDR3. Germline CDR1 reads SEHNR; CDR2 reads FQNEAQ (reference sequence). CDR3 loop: CASSHGQGAFRQPQHF. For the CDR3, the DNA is TGTGCCAGCAGCCACGGACAGGGGGCGTTCAGGCAGCCCCAGCATTTT.

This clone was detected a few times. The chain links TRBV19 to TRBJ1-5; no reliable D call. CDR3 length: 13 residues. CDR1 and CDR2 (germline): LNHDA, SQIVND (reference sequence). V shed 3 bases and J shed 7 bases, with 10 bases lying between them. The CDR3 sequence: CASSMTGWQPQHF. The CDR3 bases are TGTGCCAGTAGTATGACCGGGTGGCAGCCCCAGCATTTT.

CDR3: CASSYLADTYEQYF. CDR3 DNA sequence: TGTGCCAGCAGTTATCTCGCTGACACCTACGAGCAGTACTTC. The chain couples TRBV6-6 to TRBJ2-7; D remains unclear. The CDR3 covers 14 residues. From germline, CDR1 is MNHNY and CDR2 SVGAGI (reference sequence). Deletions cut 3 bases from V and 2 bases from J, with 11 bases between.

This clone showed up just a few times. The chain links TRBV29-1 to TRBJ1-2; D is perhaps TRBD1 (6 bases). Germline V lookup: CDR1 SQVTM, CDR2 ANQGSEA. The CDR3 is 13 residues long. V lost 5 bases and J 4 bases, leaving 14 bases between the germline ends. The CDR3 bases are TGCAGCGTTAGGACAGAGACGACCTATGGCTACACCTTC. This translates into CSVRTETTYGYTF.

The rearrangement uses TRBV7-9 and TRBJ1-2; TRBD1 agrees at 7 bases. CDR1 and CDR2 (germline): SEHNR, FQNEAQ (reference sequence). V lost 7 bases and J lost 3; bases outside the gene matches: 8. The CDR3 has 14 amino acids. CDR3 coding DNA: TGTGCCAGCAACAGACAGGGACTAGACTATGGCTACACCTTC. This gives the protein CASNRQGLDYGYTF.